This T cell receptor beta chain was observed in a study of CD8 T cells in Susac syndrome. The authors reverse transcribed roughly 0.5 to 1 ug RNA with random hexamers. One entry per CDR3 protein results from TCRdb running MiXCR on the immunoSEQ multiplex PCR reads. The repertoire holds about 27,000 distinct CDR3 sequences, with approximately 94% as singletons. This CDR3 is built from 15 residues. CDR1 and CDR2 from the germline V gene are SEHNR and FQNEAQ (reference sequence). Trimming shortened V by 0 bases and J by 8 bases, and 13 bases separated the two germline ends. Sequencing was carried out using CD8+ T cells from PBMCs. This chain connects TRBV7-9 to TRBJ1-4; perhaps TRBD1 as D (6 bases). This TCR was sampled from a human donor in good health. CDR3 sequence reads: CASSLARGAEEKLFF. DNA of the CDR3: TGTGCCAGCAGCTTAGCGCGGGGGGCGGAAGAAAAACTGTTTTTT. The whole variable domain, remainder taken from reference TRBV7-9 and TRBJ1-4, is DTGVSQNPRHKITKRGQNVTFRCDPISEHNRLYWYRQTLGQGPEFLTYFQNEAQLEKSRLLSDRFSAERPKGSFSTLEIQRTEQGDSAMYLCASSLARGAEEKLFFGSGTQLSVL.